This TCR beta chain derives from a study of blood T cell repertoires in COVID-19. Study processing details: Researchers report that nucleated cell counts were estimated from reference gene primer amplification. Clones were sequenced by immunoSEQ multiplex PCR, and TCRdb holds only the in-frame ones, with some missing. The DNA was the basis for D and trimming; V, J and clone size are from that table. This sample carries approximately 290,000 clones, approximately 85% of them seen once, and the ten largest clones take 0.87%. Germline V gene sequence: CDR1 GTSNPN, CDR2 SVGIG (reference sequence). The length of the CDR3 is 15 residues. With 4 bases clipped from V and 3 bases from J, the junction kept 7 bases outside the gene matches. The sample holds one count of this clone.

The sequence was obtained from a human donor with COVID-19, enrolled during active disease. The donor label of this sample is uncertain. J is TRBJ1-3 and V is TRBV30, with TRBD1 matching over 9 bases. Sequenced material: peripheral blood. CDR3: CAWNYRGLVGNTIYF. CDR3 bases: TGTGCCTGGAATTACAGGGGGCTTGTTGGAAACACCATATATTTT. Based on the CDR3 plus reference TRBV30 and TRBJ1-3, the full variable domain is SQTIHQWPATLVQPVGSPLSLECTVEGTSNPNLYWYRQAAGRGLQLLFYSVGIGQISSEVPQNLSASRPQDRQFILSSKKLLLSDSGFYLCAWNYRGLVGNTIYFGEGSWLTVV.